The T cell receptor beta chain under discussion was sequenced for a study of blood T cell repertoires in COVID-19. Study at large: PBMCs, B-cell-depleted T cells, or T cells were the source of the cDNA or gDNA that made up the material.

Original analysis: Estimation of nucleated cell counts relied on the amplification of reference gene primers. Generated by immunoSEQ multiplex PCR, the TCRdb table keeps only in-frame clones and is missing some. V, J and clone size were drawn from that table, and D and trimming were deduced from the DNA. The table has around 65,000 clones, approximately 85% seen once. CDR1 and CDR2 from the germline V gene are MGHDK and SYGVNS. The CDR3 runs 16 residues. V gave up 1 base and J gave up 7 bases; unmatched junction bases: 9. Material: peripheral blood. The receptor comes from a human donor in a cohort sampled during active COVID-19. The chain joins TRBV25-1 to TRBJ1-5, with TRBD1 matching over 8 bases. CDR3 loop: CASSESGRGDRQPQHF. The CDR3 coding sequence is TGTGCCAGCAGTGAATCGGGGAGGGGGGACAGGCAGCCCCAGCATTTT.